The TCR beta chain described here comes from a study of shared clonotypes between healthy human individuals. The CDR3 runs to 11 residues. V was clipped by 3 bases and J by 7 bases, with 7 bases between them. The germline V gene encodes CDR1 DFQATT and CDR2 SNEGSKA (reference sequence). Original handling: Filtering differed, since immunoSEQ gave only junction sequences and no quality scores. The method was immunoSEQ multiplex PCR; TCRdb's version includes in-frame clones alone and lacks a portion of them. Clonal size and the V and J genes are those of that table, whereas D and trimming came from the DNA. The table shows over 1.4 million clones, with over 95% occurring only once. This clone was seen a few times. Adult Caucasians living in Nashville, Tennessee made up all of the donors. The investigators split CD4+ cells into a CD45RA+ naive subset and a CD45RA-negative memory subset.

Specimen: naive CD4+ T cells sorted from blood. The sample's subset: CD45RA+ positively selected. The chain has TRBV20-1 and TRBJ1-5; no clear D. The receptor was isolated from a man aged 30 to 45 in good health. For the CDR3, the DNA is TGCAGTGCTAGTTTTGACCAGCCCCAGCATTTT. Translated: CSASFDQPQHF.